This record concerns one T cell receptor beta chain sequence. Antigen unknown. Several immunoSEQ 96-well plates shared each subset's DNA, each plate a replicate. Libraries were prepared by immunoSEQ multiplex PCR; TCRdb keeps only in-frame clonotypes and omits some of them. The sample contains about 1.1 million clones, about 84% of which appear only once. The CDR3 extends over 15 amino acids. Per the germline V gene, CDR1 is LNHDA and CDR2 is SQIVND (reference sequence). V was cut by 2 bases and J by 5 bases, with 12 bases left in between. The sample is drawn from a study of shared clonotypes between healthy human individuals. Study-wide context: There were three CD4 naive, three CD4 memory, two CD8 naive and one CD8 memory plates per donor.

General observations from the study: Only blood samples were collected, and tissue repertoires likely differ.

Source material: memory CD4+ T cells from PBMCs. Subset specified: CD45RA-negative fraction. The TCR sequence derives from a man between 18 and 29 years old in good health. Some clones in this sample may be carry-over from other donors' samples. V usage is TRBV19 and J usage is TRBJ2-2; D is perhaps TRBD2 (5 bases). CDR3: CASSIWERRTGELFF. The CDR3 bases are TGTGCCAGTAGTATATGGGAGCGTCGAACCGGGGAGCTGTTTTTT.